Described below is a single T cell receptor beta chain sequence and its context. As yet, its antigen is unknown. Germline-derived CDR1 and CDR2 are SGHAT and FQNNGV. V gave up 4 bases and J gave up 3 bases, with 16 bases separating them. The CDR3 extends over 15 amino acids. Indicated time point: week 11, during vaccination. The content of each vaccine dose was 300 ug of mutant IDH1 20-mer peptide, and topical imiquimod accompanied it. Sequencing was performed with immunoSEQ multiplex PCR; in TCRdb, only in-frame clones are kept and a portion is missing. The sample lists tens of thousands of clones; about 81% were seen once. This specimen comes from a study of a mutant IDH1 vaccine in newly diagnosed glioma.

This chain links TRBV11-2 with TRBJ2-7, with D perhaps TRBD2 (5 bases). This TCR was recovered from a woman aged 50 to 60 with glioma. The sequencing here drew on PBMCs, taken from a glioma patient whose treatment included an IDH1 peptide vaccine. The CDR3 coding sequence is TGTGCCAGCAGCTGGCGGTCCACCGGGGACTACGAGCAGTACTTC. It yields the protein CASSWRSTGDYEQYF.